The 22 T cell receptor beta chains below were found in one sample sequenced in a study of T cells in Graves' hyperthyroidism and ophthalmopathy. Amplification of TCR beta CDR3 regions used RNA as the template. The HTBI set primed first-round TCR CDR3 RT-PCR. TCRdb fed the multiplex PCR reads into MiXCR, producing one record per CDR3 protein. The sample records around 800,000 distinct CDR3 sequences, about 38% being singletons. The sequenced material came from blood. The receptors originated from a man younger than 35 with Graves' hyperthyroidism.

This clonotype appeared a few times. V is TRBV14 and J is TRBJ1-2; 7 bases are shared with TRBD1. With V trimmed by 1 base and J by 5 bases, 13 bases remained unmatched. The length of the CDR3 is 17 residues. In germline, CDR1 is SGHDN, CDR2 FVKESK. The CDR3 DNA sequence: TGTGCCAGCAGCCAAGCCGGGGGGACAGAGACCTGGTATGGCTACACCTTC. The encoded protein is CASSQAGGTETWYGYTF.

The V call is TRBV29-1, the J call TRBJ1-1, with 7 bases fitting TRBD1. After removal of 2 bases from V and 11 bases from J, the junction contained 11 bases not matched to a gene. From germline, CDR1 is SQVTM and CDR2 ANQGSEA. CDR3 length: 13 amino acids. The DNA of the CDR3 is TGCAGCGTTGAATGGGACAGTGGGGAGGAGGCTTTCTTT. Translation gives CSVEWDSGEEAFF.

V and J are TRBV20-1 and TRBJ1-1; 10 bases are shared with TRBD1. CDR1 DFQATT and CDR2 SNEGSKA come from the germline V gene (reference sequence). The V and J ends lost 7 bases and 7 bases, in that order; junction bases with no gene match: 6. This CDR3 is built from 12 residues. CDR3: CSVGQGYNEAFF. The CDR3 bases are TGCAGTGTGGGACAGGGGTACAATGAAGCTTTCTTT.

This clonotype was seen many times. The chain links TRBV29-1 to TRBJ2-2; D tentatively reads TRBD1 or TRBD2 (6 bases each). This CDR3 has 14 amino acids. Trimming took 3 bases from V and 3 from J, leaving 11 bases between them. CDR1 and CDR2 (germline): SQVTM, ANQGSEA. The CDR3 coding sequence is TGCAGCGTTGATGAGGGGGGCGACACCGGGGAGCTGTTTTTT. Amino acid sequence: CSVDEGGDTGELFF.

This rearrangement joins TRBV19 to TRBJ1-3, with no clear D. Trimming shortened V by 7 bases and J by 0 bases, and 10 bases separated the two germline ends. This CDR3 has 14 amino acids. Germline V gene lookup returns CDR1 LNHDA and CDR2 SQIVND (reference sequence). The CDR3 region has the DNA TGTGCCAGTAAGTTCGAAGACTCTGGAAACACCATATATTTT. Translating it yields CASKFEDSGNTIYF.

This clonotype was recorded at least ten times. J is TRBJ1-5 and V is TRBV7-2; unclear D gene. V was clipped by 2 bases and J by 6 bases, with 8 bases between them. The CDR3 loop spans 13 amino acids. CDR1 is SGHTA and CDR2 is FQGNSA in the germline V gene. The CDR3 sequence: CASSLSPSQPQHF. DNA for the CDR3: TGTGCCAGCAGCTTAAGTCCCAGTCAGCCCCAGCATTTT.

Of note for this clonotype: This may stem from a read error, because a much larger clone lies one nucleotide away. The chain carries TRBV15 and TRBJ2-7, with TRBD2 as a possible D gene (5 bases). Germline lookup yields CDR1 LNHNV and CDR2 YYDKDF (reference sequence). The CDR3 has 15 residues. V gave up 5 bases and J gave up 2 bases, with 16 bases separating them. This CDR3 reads CATSVGGHGPYEQYF. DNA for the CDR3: TGTGCCACCAGCGTTGGAGGTCACGGGCCCTACGAGCAGTACTTC.

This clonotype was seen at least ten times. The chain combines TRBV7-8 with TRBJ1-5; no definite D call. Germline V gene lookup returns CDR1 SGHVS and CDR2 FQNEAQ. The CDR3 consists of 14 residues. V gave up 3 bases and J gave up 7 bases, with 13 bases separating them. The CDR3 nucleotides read TGTGCCAGCAGCTTCTACGGGGTTCAACAGCCCCAGCATTTT. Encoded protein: CASSFYGVQQPQHF.

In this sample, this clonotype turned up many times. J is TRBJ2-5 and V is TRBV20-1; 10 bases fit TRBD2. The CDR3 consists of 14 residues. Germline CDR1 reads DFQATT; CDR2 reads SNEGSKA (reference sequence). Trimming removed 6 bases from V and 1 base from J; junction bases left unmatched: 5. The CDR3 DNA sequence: TGCAGTGCCCTTAGGACTAGCGGCCAAGAGACCCAGTACTTC. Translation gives CSALRTSGQETQYF.

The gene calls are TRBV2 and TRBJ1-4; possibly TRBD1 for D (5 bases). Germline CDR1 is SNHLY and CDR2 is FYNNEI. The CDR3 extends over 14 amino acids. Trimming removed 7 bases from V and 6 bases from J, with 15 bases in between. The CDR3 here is CASMETAHDEKLFF. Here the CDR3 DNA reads TGTGCCAGCATGGAGACAGCCCACGATGAAAAACTGTTTTTT.

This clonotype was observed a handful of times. DNA for the CDR3: TGCGCCAGCAGCCAAGATAGAAGAAATCAGCCCCAGCATTTT. Its protein product is CASSQDRRNQPQHF. V usage is TRBV4-1 and J usage is TRBJ1-5; D not certain. CDR1 MGHRA and CDR2 YSYEKL come from the germline V gene. The CDR3 length is 14 residues. Deletions cut 0 bases from V and 4 bases from J, with 7 bases between.

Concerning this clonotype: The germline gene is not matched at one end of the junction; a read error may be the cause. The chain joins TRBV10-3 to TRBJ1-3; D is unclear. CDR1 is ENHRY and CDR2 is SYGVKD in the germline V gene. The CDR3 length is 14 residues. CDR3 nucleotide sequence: TGTGCCAGCAGTCGGGTAGCCCCTGGAAACACCATATATTTT. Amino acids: CASSRVAPGNTIYF.

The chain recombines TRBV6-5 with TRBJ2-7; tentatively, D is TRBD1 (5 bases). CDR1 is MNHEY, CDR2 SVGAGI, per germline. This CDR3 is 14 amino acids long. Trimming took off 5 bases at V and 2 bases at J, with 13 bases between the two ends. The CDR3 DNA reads TGTGCCAGCAGTGAAGCCAGGGTTACCTACGAGCAGTACTTC. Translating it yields CASSEARVTYEQYF.

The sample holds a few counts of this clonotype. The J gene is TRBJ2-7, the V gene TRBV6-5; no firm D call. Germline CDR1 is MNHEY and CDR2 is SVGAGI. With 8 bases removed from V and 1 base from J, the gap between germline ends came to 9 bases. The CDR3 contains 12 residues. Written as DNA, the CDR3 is TGTGCCAGCCGTACAGTATCCTACGAGCAGTACTTC. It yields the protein CASRTVSYEQYF.

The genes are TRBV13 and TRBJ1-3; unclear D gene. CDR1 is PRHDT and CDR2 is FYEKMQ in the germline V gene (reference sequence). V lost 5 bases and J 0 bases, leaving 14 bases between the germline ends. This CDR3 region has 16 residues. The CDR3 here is CASSLSAGSSGNTIYF. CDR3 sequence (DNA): TGTGCCAGCAGCCTAAGTGCGGGGAGCTCTGGAAACACCATATATTTT.

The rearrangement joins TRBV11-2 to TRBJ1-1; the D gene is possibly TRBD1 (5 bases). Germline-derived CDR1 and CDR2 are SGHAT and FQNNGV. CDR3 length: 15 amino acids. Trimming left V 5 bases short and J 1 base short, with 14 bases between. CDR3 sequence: CASSRRVGENTEAFF. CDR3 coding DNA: TGTGCCAGCAGCCGCAGGGTGGGAGAGAACACTGAAGCTTTCTTT. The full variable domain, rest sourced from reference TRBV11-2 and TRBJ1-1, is EAGVAQSPRYKIIEKRQSVAFWCNPISGHATLYWYQQILGQGPKLLIQFQNNGVVDDSQLPKDRFSAERLKGVDSTLKIQPAKLEDSAVYLCASSRRVGENTEAFFGQGTRLTVV.

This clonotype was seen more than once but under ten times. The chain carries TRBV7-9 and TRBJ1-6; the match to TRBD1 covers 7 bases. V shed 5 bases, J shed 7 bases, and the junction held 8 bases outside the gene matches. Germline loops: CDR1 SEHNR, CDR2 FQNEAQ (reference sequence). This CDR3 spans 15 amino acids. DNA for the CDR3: TGTGCCAGCAGCCGGCACGACAGGGAAAATTCACCCCTCCACTTT. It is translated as CASSRHDRENSPLHF.

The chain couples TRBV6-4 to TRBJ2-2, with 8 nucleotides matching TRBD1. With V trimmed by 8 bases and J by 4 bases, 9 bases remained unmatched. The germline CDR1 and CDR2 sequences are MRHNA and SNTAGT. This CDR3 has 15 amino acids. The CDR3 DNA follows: TGTGCCAGCTCCTTATCGGGACAGGCCACCGGGGAGCTGTTTTTT. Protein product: CASSLSGQATGELFF.

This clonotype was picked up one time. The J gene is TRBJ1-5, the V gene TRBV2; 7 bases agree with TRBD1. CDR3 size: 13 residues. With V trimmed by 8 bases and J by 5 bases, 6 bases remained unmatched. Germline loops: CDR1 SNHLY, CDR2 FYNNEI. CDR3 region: CASGPGTDQPQHF. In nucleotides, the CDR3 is TGTGCCAGCGGGCCCGGGACAGATCAGCCCCAGCATTTT.

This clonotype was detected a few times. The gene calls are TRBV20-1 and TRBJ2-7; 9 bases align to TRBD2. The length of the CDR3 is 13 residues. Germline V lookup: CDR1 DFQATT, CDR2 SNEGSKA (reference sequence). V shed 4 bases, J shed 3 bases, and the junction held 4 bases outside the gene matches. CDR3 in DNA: TGCAGTGCTACGCGGGAGGGTGGCTACGAGCAGTACTTC. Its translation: CSATREGGYEQYF.

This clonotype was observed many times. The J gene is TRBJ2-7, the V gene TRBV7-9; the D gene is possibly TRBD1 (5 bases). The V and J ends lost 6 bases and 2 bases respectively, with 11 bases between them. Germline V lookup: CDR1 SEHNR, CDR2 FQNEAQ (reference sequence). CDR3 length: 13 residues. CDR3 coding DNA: TGTGCCAGCAGTCATGTCAGGGCCTACGAGCAGTACTTC. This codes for CASSHVRAYEQYF.

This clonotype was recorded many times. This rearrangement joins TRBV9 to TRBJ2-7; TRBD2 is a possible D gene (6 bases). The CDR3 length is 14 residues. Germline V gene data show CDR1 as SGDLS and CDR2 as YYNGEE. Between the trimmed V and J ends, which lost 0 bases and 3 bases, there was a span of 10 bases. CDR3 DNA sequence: TGTGCCAGCAGCGTAGACGGGACTGACTACGAGCAGTACTTC. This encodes CASSVDGTDYEQYF.